The 6 T cell receptor beta chains in this list originate from one sample, sequenced in a study of blood T cell repertoires in COVID-19. Clones were sequenced by immunoSEQ multiplex PCR, and TCRdb holds only the in-frame ones, with some missing. The sample records 150,000 to 170,000 clones, about 85% being singletons. The specimen sequenced was peripheral blood. The receptors here all came from a man in his fifties or sixties with COVID-19, enrolled during active disease.

The rearrangement uses TRBV7-9 and TRBJ1-4; D call uncertain. This CDR3 comprises 15 residues. Between the trimmed V and J ends, which lost 3 bases and 8 bases, there was a span of 16 bases. Germline CDR1 and CDR2: SEHNR and FQNEAQ (reference sequence). This CDR3 reads CASSFGADRTEKLFF. The CDR3 nucleotides are TGTGCCAGCAGCTTCGGAGCAGACCGCACGGAAAAACTGTTTTTT.

This clone was seen a few times. The chain uses TRBV2 and TRBJ1-2; possible D gene TRBD1, 5 bases. The CDR3 totals 13 residues. V lost 4 bases, J lost 3 bases, and 9 bases lay in between. CDR1 and CDR2 (germline): SNHLY, FYNNEI. The CDR3 DNA is TGTGCCAGCAGTGTAGGGGTGTACTATGGCTACACCTTC. Its protein product is CASSVGVYYGYTF.

The rearrangement joins TRBV12-3 or TRBV12-4 to TRBJ2-1; 9 nucleotides match TRBD2. The ends lost 6 bases at V and 7 bases at J; junction bases unmatched: 4. This CDR3 comprises 13 residues. As DNA, the CDR3 is TGTGCCAGCAGCTCGACTAGCGGTAATGAGCAGTTCTTC. Encoded protein: CASSSTSGNEQFF.

The V gene is TRBV30, the J gene TRBJ1-4, with D perhaps TRBD1 (5 bases). The germline V and J ends were trimmed by 0 bases and 7 bases, with 6 bases remaining between them. The CDR3 covers 12 residues. Germline CDR1 GTSNPN, CDR2 SVGIG (reference sequence). The CDR3 DNA is TGTGCCTGGAGTGTACAGGCTGAAAAACTGTTTTTT. Amino acids: CAWSVQAEKLFF.

Only one count was recorded for this clone. The CDR3 is CASRPTGTSTEAFF. The CDR3 DNA is TGTGCCAGCAGACCAACAGGGACGAGCACTGAAGCTTTCTTT. This rearrangement joins TRBV2 to TRBJ1-1, with D possibly matching TRBD1 (6 bases). This CDR3 is 14 amino acids long. Per germline, CDR1 SNHLY and CDR2 FYNNEI. V was clipped by 6 bases and J by 4 bases, with 15 bases between them.

J is TRBJ1-2 and V is TRBV7-9, with unresolved D. Per germline, CDR1 SEHNR and CDR2 FQNEAQ (reference sequence). The CDR3 consists of 14 residues. Trimming took 5 bases from V and 3 from J, leaving 13 bases between them. CDR3 amino acids: CASSPPLLDYGYTF. In DNA form, the CDR3 reads TGTGCCAGCAGCCCCCCGCTATTGGACTATGGCTACACCTTC.